This T cell receptor (beta chain) was sequenced in a study of OX40 agonist ivuxolimab in advanced cancers. Across the study: Among those treated, three patients had partial responses, one with hepatocellular carcinoma and two with cutaneous melanoma.

Germline CDR1 and CDR2: SNHLY and FYNNEI. The CDR3 length is 15 residues. The V segment lost 5 bases and the J segment 5 bases; nucleotides outside the gene matches: 7. Turning to this clone: The antigen is not known.

Notes on the study in general: Among patients with partial responses at 0.1-3.0 mg/kg, clonal expansion was among the lowest. CD4+ and CD8+ blood T cells expanded clonally by week 6 at 0.1 to 3.0 mg/kg.

This table comes from immunoSEQ multiplex PCR, and its TCRdb copy is limited to in-frame clones, with some not included. The repertoire has about 55,000 clones, approximately 80% of them found once; the top ten carry around 4.5%. The receptor comes from an adult with an advanced solid tumor such as melanoma, head and neck, liver or kidney cancer. The genes are TRBV2 and TRBJ2-2; 8 bases are shared with TRBD1. The source material was CD4+ or CD8+ T cells sorted from blood, sampled in a trial of the OX40 agonist ivuxolimab. The CDR3 bases are TGTGCCAGCAGTCGGGGCAGGGGGCAAACCGGGGAGCTGTTTTTT. Amino acids: CASSRGRGQTGELFF.